The clone carrying this T cell receptor beta chain was observed a handful of times. The antigen is not known. These data originate in a study of beta chain features in type 1 diabetes. Study-level points and caveats: All four CD4+ subsets from Type 1 diabetes patients carried moderately but significantly shorter TCRB CDR3s.

Trimming left V 3 bases short and J 9 bases short, with 15 bases between. The CDR3 totals 13 residues. Germline V gene sequence: CDR1 GTSNPN, CDR2 SVGIG (reference sequence). All of the isolated RNA was reverse transcribed, so expressed TCRB transcripts were sequenced. Clones were read by immunoSEQ multiplex PCR, and TCRdb kept only the in-frame ones, dropping some. Of 600,000 to 700,000 clones listed, around 15% are singletons. This sequence was found in a man between 18 and 29 years old with type 1 diabetes. Source material: naive CD4+ T cells from blood. This chain uses TRBV30 with TRBJ1-5; a weak D match, TRBD1 (5 bases). CDR3 amino acids: CAWSPGGGRPQHF. In DNA form, the CDR3 reads TGTGCCTGGAGCCCCGGGGGTGGGAGGCCCCAGCATTTT. Supplemented by reference TRBV30 and TRBJ1-5, the full variable domain reads SQTIHQWPATLVQPVGSPLSLECTVEGTSNPNLYWYRQAAGRGLQLLFYSVGIGQISSEVPQNLSASRPQDRQFILSSKKLLLSDSGFYLCAWSPGGGRPQHFGDGTRLSIL.